Reported below is one T cell receptor beta chain. This may come from a read error, since a much larger clone is one base off. This sample was taken from a study of neurological immune-mediated disorders. The CDR3 extends over 16 amino acids. From germline, CDR1 is SGHTA and CDR2 FQGTGA. MiXCR, run by TCRdb on the 5' RACE reads, gives a single entry per CDR3 protein. The repertoire includes 77,000 or so distinct CDR3 sequences, roughly 9% of them detected once, and around 1.7% sits in the top ten. The TCR sequence derives from a man aged 50-60 years in good health. The gene calls are TRBV7-3 and TRBJ2-1; weak D call: TRBD2 (6 bases). The sequencing sample was made of PBMCs. CDR3 nucleotide sequence: TGTGTCAGCAGCTCTTATGGTGCGGGGACCCTTAATGAGCAGTTCTTC. This sequence encodes CVSSSYGAGTLNEQFF. Full variable domain (missing parts from reference TRBV7-3 and TRBJ2-1): GAGVSQTPSNKVTEKGKYVELRCDPISGHTALYWYRQSLGQGPEFLIYFQGTGAADDSGLPNDRFFAVRPEGSVSTLKIQRTERGDSAVYLCVSSSYGAGTLNEQFFGPGTRLTVL.